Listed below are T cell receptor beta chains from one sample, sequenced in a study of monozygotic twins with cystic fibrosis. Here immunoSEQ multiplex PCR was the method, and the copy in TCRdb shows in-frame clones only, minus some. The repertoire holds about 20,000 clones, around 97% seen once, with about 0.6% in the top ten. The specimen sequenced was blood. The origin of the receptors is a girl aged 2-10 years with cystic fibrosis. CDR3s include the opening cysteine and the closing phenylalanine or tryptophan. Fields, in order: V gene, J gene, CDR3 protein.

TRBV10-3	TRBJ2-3	CAISEAGLANTDTQYF
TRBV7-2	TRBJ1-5	CASSHSGEPQHF
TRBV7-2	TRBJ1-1	CASSARNTEAFF
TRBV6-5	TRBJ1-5	CASRRQGASNQPQHF
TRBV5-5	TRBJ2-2	CASSLIEDRPGELFF
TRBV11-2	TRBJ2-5	CASSQGVQETQYF
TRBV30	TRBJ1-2	CAWRDRTGGRYGYTF
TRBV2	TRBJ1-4	CASNLRQGAVQEKLFF
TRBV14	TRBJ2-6	CASSLRGRPSGANVLTF
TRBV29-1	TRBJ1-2	CSVEDHRGGYGYTF
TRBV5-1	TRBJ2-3	CASSWGDSTDTQYF
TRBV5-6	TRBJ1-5	CASSLGTGWGQPQHF
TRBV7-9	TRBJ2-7	CASSFSVGGEQYF
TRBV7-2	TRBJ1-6	CATGQGGLSTLHF
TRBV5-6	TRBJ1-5	CASNRGEGPQHF
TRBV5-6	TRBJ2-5	CASSYTTGLETQYF
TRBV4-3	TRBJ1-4	CASSQDRVPATNEKLFF
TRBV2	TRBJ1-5	CASTPRGNRGQPQHF
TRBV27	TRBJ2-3	CASSLGTGANTDTQYF
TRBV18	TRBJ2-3	CASSPAGSTDTQYF
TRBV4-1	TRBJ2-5	CASSQELAGVYQETQYF
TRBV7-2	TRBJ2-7	CASSFMGGGYSYEQYF
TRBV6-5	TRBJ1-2	CASRSYGFNYGYTF
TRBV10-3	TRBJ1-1	CAISEPGGNTEAFF
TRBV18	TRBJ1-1	CASSPPSQGNTEAFF
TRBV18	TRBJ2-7	CASSLQSDNDYSYEQYF
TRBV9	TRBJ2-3	CASGTAKETSTDTQYF
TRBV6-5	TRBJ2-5	CASSEDLETQYF
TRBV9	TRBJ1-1	CASSVVDSEREAFF
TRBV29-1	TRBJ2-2	CSVVSAGVNTGELFF
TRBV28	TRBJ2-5	CASSLGAGVGETQYF
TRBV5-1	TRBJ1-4	CASSLSGGNEKLFF
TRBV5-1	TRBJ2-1	CASSPPGPLPMGNEQFF
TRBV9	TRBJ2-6	CASSVAVQQAYSGANVLTF
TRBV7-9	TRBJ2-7	CASSLAGTGYEQYF
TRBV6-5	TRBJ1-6	CASSLGWASYNSPLHF
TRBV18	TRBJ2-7	CASSPRNRGQGSGEQYF
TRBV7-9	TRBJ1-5	CASSRGHAQPQHF
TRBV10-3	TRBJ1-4	CAISPDPAEGKLFF
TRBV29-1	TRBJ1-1	CSVGAGEMGAEAFF
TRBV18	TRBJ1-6	CASSPTGGAGSPLHF
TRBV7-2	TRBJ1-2	CASSLDPGQGPGYTF
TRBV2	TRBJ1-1	CASGGTGHAFF
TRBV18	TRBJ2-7	CASRLAGGYPYEQYF
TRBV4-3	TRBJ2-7	CASSQDTTGRSSYEQYF
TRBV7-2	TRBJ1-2	CASSLDRTGASGYTF
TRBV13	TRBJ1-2	CASSLESDKNYGYTF